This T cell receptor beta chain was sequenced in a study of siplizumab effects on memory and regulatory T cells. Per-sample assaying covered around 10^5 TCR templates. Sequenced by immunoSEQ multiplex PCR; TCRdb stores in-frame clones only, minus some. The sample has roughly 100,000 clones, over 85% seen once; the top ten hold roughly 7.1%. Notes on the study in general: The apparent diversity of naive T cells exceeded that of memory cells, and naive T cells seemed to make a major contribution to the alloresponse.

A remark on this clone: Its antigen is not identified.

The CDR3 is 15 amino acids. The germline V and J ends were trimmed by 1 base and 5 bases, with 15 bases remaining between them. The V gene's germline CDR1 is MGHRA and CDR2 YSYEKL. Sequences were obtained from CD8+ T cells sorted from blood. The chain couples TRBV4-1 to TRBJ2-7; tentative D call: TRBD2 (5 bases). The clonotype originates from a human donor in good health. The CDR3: CASSQAPGLEDEQYF. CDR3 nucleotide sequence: TGCGCCAGCAGCCAAGCGCCGGGCCTGGAGGACGAGCAGTACTTC.